Below, one T cell receptor beta chain is given with its context. The antigen is unknown. Here immunoSEQ multiplex PCR was the method, and the copy in TCRdb shows in-frame clones only, minus some. The sample has 15,000 to 20,000 clones, 78% seen once. These data are taken from a study of tumor-infiltrating lymphocytes in localized non-small cell lung cancer. The overall study: Some samples were collected after neoadjuvant chemotherapy; smokers, never-smokers and several histologies were included. Study-level results: Tumor T-cell fraction from TCR sequencing was not associated with recurrence-free survival (p = 0.61). Immunotypes IM1 and IM2 had similar TCR-derived T-cell fractions. Compared with uninvolved lung, tumors showed higher T cell infiltration by TCRbeta sequencing.

The V segment lost 6 bases and the J segment 13 bases; nucleotides outside the gene matches: 16. CDR1 and CDR2 from the germline V gene are MNHEY and SVGAGI. This CDR3 has 15 amino acids. This receptor was taken from a human donor with non-small cell lung cancer. The rearrangement uses TRBV6-5 and TRBJ2-1, with TRBD1 matching 9 bases. Sequencing was performed on lung tumor tissue. The CDR3 nucleotides read TGTGCCAGCAGCCGGACGACAGGGGGAGCCGGGATTCAGTTCTTC. This sequence encodes CASSRTTGGAGIQFF.